This TCR beta chain was recovered during a study of T cells in Graves' hyperthyroidism and ophthalmopathy. Study background: Peripheral blood was taken when the disease was first diagnosed, before any treatment began.

RNA transcripts served as the template for amplifying TCR beta CDR3 regions. HTBI primers were used for first-round RT-PCR of the TCR CDR3. TCRdb independently ran MiXCR on the multiplex PCR reads; one entry per CDR3 protein. The repertoire includes under 700,000 distinct CDR3 sequences, roughly 17% of them detected once, and around 18% sits in the top ten. Graves' hyperthyroidism was deemed stable given no ophthalmopathy progression within 18 months. Diagnosing involved the use of clinical symptoms, serum thyroxine and TRAb, thyroid ultrasound and orbital computed tomography. The authors obtained PBMCs from 10 ml of fresh peripheral blood. This clonotype was observed a few times. The sample comprised blood. The clonotype was recovered from a woman aged 18 to 35 with Graves' hyperthyroidism.

The CDR3 loop is CSARALRENEQFF. The DNA for the CDR3 is TGCAGTGCTAGAGCCCTCAGGGAAAATGAGCAGTTCTTC. This rearrangement joins TRBV20-1 to TRBJ2-1; TRBD1 is a possible D gene (5 bases). The V gene's germline CDR1 is DFQATT and CDR2 SNEGSKA (reference sequence). The CDR3 runs to 13 residues. The V end was cut by 1 base, the J end by 7 bases, with 11 bases between.